The 2 T cell receptor beta chains reported below all come from one sample, sequenced in a study of T-cell memory formation after mild COVID-19 (dated by TCRdb to about 2021). Library method: 5' RACE. Data came from an Illumina NovaSeq 6000. TCRdb took the public reads, trimmed them with fastp at Q25, ran MiXCR for clone calling and kept in-frame beta chains. Every distinct CDR3 protein forms one entry, paired with its most common genes and DNA. This sample comprises more than 400,000 distinct CDR3 sequences, roughly 20% of them detected only once. Of the sample, approximately 13% falls within the top ten clones. The sample taken for sequencing was PBMCs or a T cell subset sorted from them (not recorded which). These receptors were taken from an adult woman who had mild COVID-19 (a few samples of this study predate the infection). The sample titles of this study are shuffled in the database, so cell type and time point are left out; the donor was told from shared clones.

The chain links TRBV20-1 to TRBJ2-7; D uncertain. CDR1 and CDR2 from the germline V gene are DFQATT and SNEGSKA (reference sequence). The V end lost 3 bases, the J end lost 2 bases, and 11 bases lay between the germline ends. The CDR3 has 13 residues. CDR3 bases: TGCAGTGCTAGTGGGCTCATGACCTACGAGCAGTACTTC. Its protein product is CSASGLMTYEQYF.

The chain links TRBV19 to TRBJ1-1; D not resolved. This CDR3 contains 16 residues. V was pared by 3 bases and J by 7 bases, with 21 bases between. Germline V CDR1 and CDR2: LNHDA, SQIVND (reference sequence). The CDR3 DNA reads TGTGCCAGTAGTATCGATTTCGGAAACCTAGCTAATGAAGCTTTCTTT. It translates to CASSIDFGNLANEAFF. The full variable domain, with the rest looked up from reference TRBV19 and TRBJ1-1, is DGGITQSPKYLFRKEGQNVTLSCEQNLNHDAMYWYRQDPGQGLRLIYYSQIVNDFQKGDIAEGYSVSREKKESFPLTVTSAQKNPTAFYLCASSIDFGNLANEAFFGQGTRLTVV.